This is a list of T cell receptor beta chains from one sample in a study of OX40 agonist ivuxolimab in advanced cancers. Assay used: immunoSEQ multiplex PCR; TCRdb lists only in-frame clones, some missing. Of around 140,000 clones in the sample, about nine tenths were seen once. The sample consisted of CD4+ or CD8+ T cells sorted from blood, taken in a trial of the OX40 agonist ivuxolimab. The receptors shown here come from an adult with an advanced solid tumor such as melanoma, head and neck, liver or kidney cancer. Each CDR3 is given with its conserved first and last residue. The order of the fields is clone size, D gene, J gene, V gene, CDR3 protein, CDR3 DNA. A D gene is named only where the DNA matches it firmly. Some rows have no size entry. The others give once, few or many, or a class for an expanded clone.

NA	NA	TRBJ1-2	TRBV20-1	CSRAGLYGYTF	TGCAGCAGGGCAGGGCTCTATGGCTACACCTTC
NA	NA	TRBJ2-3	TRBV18	CASSPVYQGPSTDTQYF	TGTGCCAGCTCACCCGTCTACCAAGGACCTAGCACAGATACGCAGTATTTT
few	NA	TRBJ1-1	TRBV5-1	CASSLEGSKNTEAFF	TGCGCCAGCAGCTTGGAGGGCAGCAAGAACACTGAAGCTTTCTTT
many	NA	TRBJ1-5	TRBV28	CASSFPDTAVQPQHF	TGTGCCAGCAGTTTCCCGGACACCGCCGTTCAGCCCCAGCATTTT
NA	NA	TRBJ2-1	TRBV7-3	CASSPTSGAAGNEQFF	TGTGCCAGCAGCCCCACCTCAGGGGCAGCGGGCAATGAGCAGTTCTTC
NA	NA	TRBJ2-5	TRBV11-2	CASSLRVKGQETQYF	TGTGCCAGCAGCTTACGGGTAAAGGGCCAGGAGACCCAGTACTTC
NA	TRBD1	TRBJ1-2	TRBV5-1	CASSPQMTGGSPSNYGYTF	TGCGCCAGCAGCCCCCAAATGACAGGGGGCTCACCCTCTAACTATGGCTACACCTTC
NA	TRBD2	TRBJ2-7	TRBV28	CASSFSYSGSFHEQYF	TGTGCCAGCAGTTTCTCCTACAGCGGGAGTTTCCACGAGCAGTACTTC
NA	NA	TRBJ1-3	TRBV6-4	CASSANQGGGTIYF	TGTGCCAGCAGTGCGAATCAGGGAGGAGGTACCATATATTTT
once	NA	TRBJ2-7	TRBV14	CASSQVGAGAIYEQYF	TGTGCCAGCAGCCAAGTCGGTGCAGGGGCGATATACGAGCAGTACTTC
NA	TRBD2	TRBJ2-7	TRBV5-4	CASSFGTNTYEQYF	TGTGCCAGCAGCTTCGGGACTAATACCTACGAGCAGTACTTC
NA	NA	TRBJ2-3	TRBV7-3	CASSFSSATDTQYF	TGTGCCAGCAGCTTTTCTAGCGCGACAGATACGCAGTATTTT
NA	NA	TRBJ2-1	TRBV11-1	CASSLRSYNEQFF	TGTGCCAGCAGCTTACGGTCCTACAATGAGCAGTTCTTC
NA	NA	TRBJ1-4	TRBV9	CASSKVGGANEKLFF	TGTGCCAGCTCGAAAGTGGGCGGGGCTAATGAAAAACTGTTTTTT
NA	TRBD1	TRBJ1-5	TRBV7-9	CASSPGQDNQPQHF	TGTGCCAGCAGCCCTGGACAGGATAATCAGCCCCAGCATTTT
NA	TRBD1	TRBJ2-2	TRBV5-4	CASSLGGTGTGELFF	TGTGCCAGCAGCTTAGGCGGGACAGGGACGGGGGAGCTGTTTTTT
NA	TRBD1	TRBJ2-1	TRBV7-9	CASSPTGISYNEQFF	TGTGCCAGCAGCCCGACAGGGATCTCCTACAATGAGCAGTTCTTC
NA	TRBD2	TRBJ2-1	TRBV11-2	CASSIQLAGAGNEQFF	TGTGCCAGCAGCATCCAGCTAGCGGGAGCTGGGAATGAGCAGTTCTTC
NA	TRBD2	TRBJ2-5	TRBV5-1	CASSLVSSGRGETQYF	TGCGCCAGCAGCTTGGTTTCTAGCGGGAGGGGAGAGACCCAGTACTTC
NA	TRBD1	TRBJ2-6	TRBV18	CASSLGQGAGSGANVLTF	TGTGCCAGCTCACTTGGACAGGGGGCAGGATCTGGGGCCAACGTCCTGACTTTC
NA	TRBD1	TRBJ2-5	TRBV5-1	CASSLDRGMETQYF	TGCGCCAGCAGCCTGGACAGGGGCATGGAGACCCAGTACTTC
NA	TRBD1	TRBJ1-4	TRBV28	CASSLIGGEDSFF	TGTGCCAGCAGTTTGATAGGGGGCGAGGACTCTTTTTTT
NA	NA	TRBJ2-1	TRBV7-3	CASSLVGFGYNEQFF	TGTGCCAGCAGCTTAGTTGGGTTCGGGTACAATGAGCAGTTCTTC
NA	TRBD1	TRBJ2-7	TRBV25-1	CASSGDRTSYEQYF	TGTGCCAGCAGTGGGGACAGGACTTCCTACGAGCAGTACTTC
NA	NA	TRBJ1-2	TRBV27	CASSLQGDYGYTF	TGTGCCAGCAGTTTACAGGGCGACTATGGCTACACCTTC
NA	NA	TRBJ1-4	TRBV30	CAWSWGKGEKLFF	TGTGCCTGGAGTTGGGGGAAAGGTGAAAAACTGTTTTTT
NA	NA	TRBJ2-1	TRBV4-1	CASSQVPTAYNEQFF	TGCGCCAGCAGCCAAGTCCCGACAGCATACAATGAGCAGTTCTTC
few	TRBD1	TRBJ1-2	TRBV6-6	CASSPGTDNYGYTF	TGTGCCAGCAGCCCCGGGACAGATAACTATGGCTACACCTTC
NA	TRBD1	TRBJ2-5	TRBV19	CASSVDRGQETQYF	TGTGCCAGTAGTGTGGACAGGGGGCAAGAGACCCAGTACTTC
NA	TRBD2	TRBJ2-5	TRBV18	CASSQLGLAGAGQETQYF	TGTGCCAGCTCACAACTCGGACTAGCGGGAGCGGGCCAAGAGACCCAGTACTTC
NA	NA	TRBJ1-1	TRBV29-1	CSVEGLGLMNTEAFF	TGCAGCGTTGAGGGGTTAGGGCTCATGAACACTGAAGCTTTCTTT
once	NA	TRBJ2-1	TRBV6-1	CASSEFWGPRENEQFF	TGTGCCAGCAGTGAATTCTGGGGGCCGAGAGAGAATGAGCAGTTCTTC
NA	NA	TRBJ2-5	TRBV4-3	CASSQGPQETQYF	TGCGCCAGCAGCCAAGGCCCGCAAGAGACCCAGTACTTC
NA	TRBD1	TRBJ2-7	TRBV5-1	CASSPTGTGARSEQYF	TGCGCCAGCAGCCCGACGGGGACAGGGGCTAGGAGTGAGCAGTACTTC
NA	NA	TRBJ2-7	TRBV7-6	CASSLAGAQGYEQYF	TGTGCCAGCAGCTTAGCAGGGGCCCAGGGGTACGAGCAGTACTTC
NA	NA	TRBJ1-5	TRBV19	CASSIEGVTGNQPQHF	TGTGCCAGTAGTATAGAAGGGGTAACGGGCAATCAGCCCCAGCATTTT
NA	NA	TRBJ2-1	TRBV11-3	CASSRASSGEQFF	TGTGCCAGCAGCCGGGCTAGCTCGGGTGAGCAGTTCTTC
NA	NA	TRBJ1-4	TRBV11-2	CASSLRSGENEKLFF	TGTGCCAGCAGCTTAAGGTCGGGGGAGAATGAAAAACTGTTTTTT
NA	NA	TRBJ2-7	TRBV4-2	CASSQMDNTYEQYF	TGTGCCAGCAGCCAAATGGACAATACCTACGAGCAGTACTTC
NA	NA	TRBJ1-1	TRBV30	CAWTASVFGTEAFF	TGTGCCTGGACCGCCTCGGTTTTCGGAACTGAAGCTTTCTTT
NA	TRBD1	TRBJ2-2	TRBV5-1	CASSPPWTGPGELFF	TGCGCCAGCAGCCCCCCCTGGACAGGGCCCGGGGAGCTGTTTTTT
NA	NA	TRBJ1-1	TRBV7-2	CASSSRAGLNTEAFF	TGTGCCAGCAGCTCGCGGGCAGGATTGAACACTGAAGCTTTCTTT
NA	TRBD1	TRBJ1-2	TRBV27	CASSFQGQGSYYGYTF	TGTGCCAGCAGTTTCCAGGGACAGGGAAGCTACTATGGCTACACCTTC
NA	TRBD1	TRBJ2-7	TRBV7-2	CASSRDRASYEQYF	TGTGCCAGCAGCCGGGACAGGGCTTCCTACGAGCAGTACTTC
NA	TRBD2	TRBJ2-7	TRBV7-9	CASSRLAGDGEQYF	TGTGCCAGCAGCCGTCTAGCGGGAGATGGTGAGCAGTACTTC
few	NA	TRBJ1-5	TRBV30	CAWGSGPNQPQHF	TGTGCCTGGGGTTCCGGACCTAACCAGCCCCAGCATTTT
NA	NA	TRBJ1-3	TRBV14	CASSYGDRFSGNTIYF	TGTGCCAGCAGTTACGGTGACAGGTTCTCTGGAAACACCATATATTTT
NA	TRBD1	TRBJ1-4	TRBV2	CASFRTGMNEKLFF	TGTGCCAGCTTCCGGACAGGGATGAATGAAAAACTGTTTTTT
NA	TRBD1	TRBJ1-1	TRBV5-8	CASSLTTGANTEAFF	TGTGCCAGCAGCTTAACTACAGGGGCCAACACTGAAGCTTTCTTT
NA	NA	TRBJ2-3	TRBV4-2	CASSPRTGSDTQYF	TGTGCCAGCAGCCCCCGAACCGGGAGCGATACGCAGTATTTT
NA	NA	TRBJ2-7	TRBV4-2	CASSQESQGGYEQYF	TGTGCCAGCAGCCAAGAAAGTCAGGGGGGCTACGAGCAGTACTTC
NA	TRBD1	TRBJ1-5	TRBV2	CASSKPQGELSQPQHF	TGTGCCAGCAGTAAGCCACAGGGGGAACTGAGTCAGCCCCAGCATTTT